The 23 T cell receptor beta chains reported below all come from one sample, sequenced in a study of T cell changes during pregnancy in multiple sclerosis. TCRdb's table, derived via immunoSEQ multiplex PCR, lists solely in-frame clones and lacks some. The sample lists tens of thousands of clones; roughly 90% were seen once. Sample: peripheral blood, taken after pregnancy. These receptors were obtained from a female donor in good health, enrolled as a control in a pregnancy study.

The chain recombines TRBV7-3 with TRBJ2-1; D may be TRBD2 (6 bases). Trimming stripped 5 bases from V and 7 bases from J, with 15 bases between. The CDR3 has 14 residues. CDR1 SGHTA and CDR2 FQGTGA come from the germline V gene. CDR3 bases: TGTGCCAGCAGCCCGAAGACTAGTAGGAATGAGCAGTTCTTC. Protein product: CASSPKTSRNEQFF. Using reference TRBV7-3 and TRBJ2-1 for the parts outside the CDR3, the full variable domain is GAGVSQTPSNKVTEKGKYVELRCDPISGHTALYWYRQSLGQGPEFLIYFQGTGAADDSGLPNDRFFAVRPEGSVSTLKIQRTERGDSAVYLCASSPKTSRNEQFFGPGTRLTVL.

The table lists this clone with a count of one. The chain links TRBV5-6 to TRBJ2-7, with TRBD1 as a possible D gene (6 bases). Germline-derived CDR1 and CDR2 are SGHDT and YYEEEE. CDR3 length: 16 residues. V shed 4 bases and J shed 0 bases, with 17 bases lying between them. CDR3 sequence: CASSAIRGGSSYEQYF. In nucleotides, the CDR3 is TGTGCCAGCAGCGCCATAAGAGGGGGTAGCTCCTACGAGCAGTACTTC.

This clone was observed a handful of times. The chain joins TRBV19 to TRBJ1-1; D gene unclear. The germline V and J ends were trimmed by 3 bases and 5 bases, with 16 bases remaining between them. Germline V CDR1 and CDR2: LNHDA, SQIVND (reference sequence). The CDR3 has 15 amino acids. The CDR3 reads CASSIPAAMRTEAFF. CDR3 DNA sequence: TGTGCCAGTAGTATTCCCGCGGCCATGAGGACTGAAGCTTTCTTT.

In its sample, this clone was seen once. The chain uses TRBV7-3 and TRBJ1-1; tentatively, D is TRBD1 (5 bases). This CDR3 is 15 amino acids long. The V end was cut by 2 bases, the J end by 0 bases, with 10 bases between. CDR1 is SGHTA and CDR2 is FQGTGA in the germline V gene. The CDR3 sequence is CASSLWGGMNTEAFF. DNA of the CDR3: TGTGCCAGCAGCTTATGGGGGGGAATGAACACTGAAGCTTTCTTT.

The chain recombines TRBV15 with TRBJ1-2; a possible D gene is TRBD1 (6 bases). Germline assignment: CDR1 LNHNV and CDR2 YYDKDF (reference sequence). CDR3 length: 11 amino acids. Trimming removed 8 bases at V and 8 bases at J, with 12 bases between. The CDR3 is CATSPGAGYTF. Written as DNA, the CDR3 is TGTGCCACCTCCCCAGGGGCCGGCTACACCTTC.

The rearrangement links TRBV9 to TRBJ1-4, with TRBD1 as a possible D gene (6 bases). The V end lost 3 bases, the J end lost 7 bases, and 13 bases lay between the germline ends. The CDR3 has 14 residues. The germline gives CDR1 SGDLS, CDR2 YYNGEE. CDR3 protein: CASSAGGFGEKLFF. The CDR3 bases are TGTGCCAGCAGCGCGGGGGGCTTTGGTGAAAAACTGTTTTTT.

CDR3 coding DNA: TGTGCCAGCAGTTTCATGACAGGGGATTCCACAGATACGCAGTATTTT. This codes for CASSFMTGDSTDTQYF. The chain links TRBV6-7 to TRBJ2-3; TRBD1 agrees at 8 bases. TRBV6-7 counts as an open reading frame of uncertain function. Trimming at V came to 4 bases and at J to 2 bases, leaving 8 bases not matched to a gene. This CDR3 spans 16 amino acids.

The CDR3 loop is CASMTGANTGELFF. In DNA form, the CDR3 reads TGCGCCAGCATGACAGGCGCGAACACCGGGGAGCTGTTTTTT. J is TRBJ2-2 and V is TRBV10-2; D possibly corresponds to TRBD1 (6 bases). Trimming left V 7 bases short and J 0 bases short, with 9 bases between. From germline, CDR1 is WSHSY and CDR2 SAAADI. The CDR3 covers 14 residues.

The sample holds one count of this clone. The rearrangement uses TRBV9 and TRBJ2-1, with TRBD2 as a possible D gene (6 bases). The CDR3 covers 16 residues. The ends were cut back, 0 bases at V and 4 bases at J, with 14 bases in the middle. Germline assignment: CDR1 SGDLS and CDR2 YYNGEE. DNA of the CDR3: TGTGCCAGCAGCGTAGAGGGTCTAGCGCCTTACAATGAGCAGTTCTTC. It encodes CASSVEGLAPYNEQFF.

The chain joins TRBV5-5 to TRBJ2-1, with 8 bases matching TRBD2. After removal of 6 bases from V and 10 bases from J, the junction contained 15 bases not matched to a gene. CDR3 length: 15 amino acids. CDR1 SGHKS and CDR2 YYEKEE come from the germline V gene (reference sequence). CDR3 loop: CASILLPGGEGEQFF. DNA for the CDR3: TGTGCCAGCATCCTCCTTCCGGGGGGGGAGGGCGAGCAGTTCTTC.

The chain combines TRBV14 with TRBJ2-7; D may be TRBD1 (6 bases). V was clipped by 0 bases and J by 0 bases, with 12 bases between them. The CDR3 length is 16 residues. The germline V gene encodes CDR1 SGHDN and CDR2 FVKESK. Here the CDR3 reads CASSQDGTTRSYEQYF. The CDR3 region has the DNA TGTGCCAGCAGCCAAGACGGGACAACTCGCTCCTACGAGCAGTACTTC.

The genes are TRBV27 and TRBJ2-1; 10 bases are shared with TRBD2. Germline V gene data show CDR1 as MNHEY and CDR2 as SMNVEV (reference sequence). The CDR3 runs to 15 residues. Losses at the gene ends were 5 bases for V and 3 bases for J; bases not matched to a gene: 4. CDR3 sequence: CASSRSSGSYNEQFF. The CDR3 nucleotides are TGTGCCAGCAGTCGCTCTAGCGGGAGCTACAATGAGCAGTTCTTC.

This rearrangement joins TRBV28 to TRBJ2-2; D not resolved. Per the germline V gene, CDR1 is MDHEN and CDR2 is SYDVKM. Trimming stripped 2 bases from V and 1 base from J, with 11 bases between. The CDR3 spans 16 residues. CDR3 in DNA: TGTGCCAGCAGTTTACCCCCGACGGGGAACACCGGGGAGCTGTTTTTT. Protein product: CASSLPPTGNTGELFF.

This chain uses TRBV4-3 with TRBJ2-1; D unclear. The CDR3 is 17 residues long. Germline-derived CDR1 and CDR2 are LGHNA and YSLEER. V was shortened by 0 bases and J by 0 bases, with 12 bases between the two germline ends. The CDR3 here is CASSQDARRGSYNEQFF. The CDR3 DNA follows: TGCGCCAGCAGCCAAGATGCACGACGAGGCTCCTACAATGAGCAGTTCTTC.

The chain recombines TRBV6-1 with TRBJ1-5, with 9 bases identical to TRBD1. Trimming at V came to 2 bases and at J to 6 bases, leaving 8 bases not matched to a gene. The CDR3 is 16 residues long. CDR1 is MNHNS, CDR2 SASEGT, per germline. CDR3 coding DNA: TGTGCCAGCAGTGAAAGGGACAGGGTTACTAGTCAGCCCCAGCATTTT. It translates to CASSERDRVTSQPQHF.

The rearrangement uses TRBV4-2 and TRBJ2-1; 7 bases fit TRBD2. The CDR3 extends over 18 amino acids. CDR1 and CDR2 (germline): LGHNA, YNFKEQ. V trimming: 0 bases; J trimming: 5 bases; junction bases outside the gene matches: 13. The CDR3 reads CASSQDRWEGIANNEQFF. The DNA for the CDR3 is TGTGCCAGCAGCCAAGATCGGTGGGAGGGAATCGCTAACAATGAGCAGTTCTTC.

The chain uses TRBV9 and TRBJ2-1, with TRBD2 matching 9 bases. CDR3 length: 16 amino acids. V dropped 0 bases and J dropped 6; count of bases not matched to a gene: 7. The germline gives CDR1 SGDLS, CDR2 YYNGEE. The CDR3 DNA follows: TGTGCCAGCAGCGTAGCTCGCGGGAGGGCCGTCAATGAGCAGTTCTTC. This gives the protein CASSVARGRAVNEQFF.

The V gene is TRBV5-5, the J gene TRBJ1-1; tentative D call: TRBD1 (5 bases). The CDR3 runs to 14 residues. The germline V and J ends were trimmed by 2 bases and 3 bases, with 11 bases remaining between them. Per the germline V gene, CDR1 is SGHKS and CDR2 is YYEKEE (reference sequence). The CDR3 spells CASSLQAQHTEAFF. The DNA of the CDR3 is TGTGCCAGCAGCTTACAGGCCCAACACACTGAAGCTTTCTTT.

The chain joins TRBV2 to TRBJ1-3, with D possibly matching TRBD1 (6 bases). Germline V gene sequence: CDR1 SNHLY, CDR2 FYNNEI. This CDR3 has 14 amino acids. The ends were cut back, 4 bases at V and 2 bases at J, with 9 bases in the middle. The CDR3 region is CASSGGHAGNTIYF. CDR3 DNA sequence: TGTGCCAGCAGTGGGGGACATGCTGGAAACACCATATATTTT. The entire variable domain, with the rest obtained from reference TRBV2 and TRBJ1-3, is as follows: EPEVTQTPSHQVTQMGQEVILRCVPISNHLYFYWYRQILGQKVEFLVSFYNNEISEKSEIFDDQFSVERPDGSNFTLKIRSTKLEDSAMYFCASSGGHAGNTIYFGEGSWLTVV.

The chain couples TRBV6-5 to TRBJ2-6; D remains ambiguous. CDR1 is MNHEY, CDR2 SVGAGI, per germline. The CDR3 runs to 13 residues. The V end was cut by 8 bases, the J end by 3 bases, with 8 bases between. The CDR3 nucleotides read TGTGCCAGCTCGGGTGGTGGGGCCAACGTCCTGACTTTC. This sequence encodes CASSGGGANVLTF.

This rearrangement joins TRBV5-1 to TRBJ2-1; perhaps TRBD2 as D (6 bases). Trimming took 4 bases from V and 6 from J, leaving 14 bases between them. CDR1 SGHRS and CDR2 YFSETQ come from the germline V gene. This CDR3 comprises 14 residues. CDR3 DNA sequence: TGCGCCAGCAGCCCCGGGACTCCCGGCAATGAGCAGTTCTTC. It encodes CASSPGTPGNEQFF.

The chain uses TRBV6-5 and TRBJ2-1; perhaps TRBD2 as D (7 bases). The V gene's germline CDR1 is MNHEY and CDR2 SVGAGI. This CDR3 comprises 13 residues. V lost 4 bases and J 9 bases, leaving 13 bases between the germline ends. The chain's CDR3 is CASSLGGLGEQFF. In nucleotides, the CDR3 is TGTGCCAGCAGTTTGGGGGGGCTGGGTGAGCAGTTCTTC.

The genes are TRBV4-2 and TRBJ2-1, with 12 bases that match TRBD2. Germline-derived CDR1 and CDR2 are LGHNA and YNFKEQ. Trimming cost V 4 bases and J 4 bases; bases outside gene matches: 2. This CDR3 comprises 15 residues. Here the CDR3 reads CASSRTSGAYNEQFF. Written as DNA, the CDR3 is TGTGCCAGCAGCCGGACTAGCGGGGCTTACAATGAGCAGTTCTTC.